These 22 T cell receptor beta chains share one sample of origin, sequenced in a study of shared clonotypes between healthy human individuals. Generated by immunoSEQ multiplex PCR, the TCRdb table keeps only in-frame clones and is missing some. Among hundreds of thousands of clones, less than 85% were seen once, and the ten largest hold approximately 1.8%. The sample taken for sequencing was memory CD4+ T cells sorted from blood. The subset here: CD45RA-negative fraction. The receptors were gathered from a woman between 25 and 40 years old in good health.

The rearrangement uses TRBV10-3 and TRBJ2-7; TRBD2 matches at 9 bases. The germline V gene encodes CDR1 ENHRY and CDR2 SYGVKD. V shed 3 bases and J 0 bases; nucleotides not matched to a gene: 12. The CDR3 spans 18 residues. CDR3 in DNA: TGTGCCATCAGTGATTCTAGCGGGAAATTCCCCCGCTCCTACGAGCAGTACTTC. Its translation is CAISDSSGKFPRSYEQYF.

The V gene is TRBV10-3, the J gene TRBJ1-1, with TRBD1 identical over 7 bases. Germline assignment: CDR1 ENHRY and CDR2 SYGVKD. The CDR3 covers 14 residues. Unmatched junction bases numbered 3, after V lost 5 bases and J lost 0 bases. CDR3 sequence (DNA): TGTGCCATCAGTCCGGGACAGATGAACACTGAAGCTTTCTTT. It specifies CAISPGQMNTEAFF.

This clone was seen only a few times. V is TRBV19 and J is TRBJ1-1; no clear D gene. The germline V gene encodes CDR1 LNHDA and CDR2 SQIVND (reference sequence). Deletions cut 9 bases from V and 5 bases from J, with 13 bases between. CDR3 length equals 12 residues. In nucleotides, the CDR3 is TGTGCCAGCCGGGTGTACGAAACTGAAGCTTTCTTT. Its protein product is CASRVYETEAFF.

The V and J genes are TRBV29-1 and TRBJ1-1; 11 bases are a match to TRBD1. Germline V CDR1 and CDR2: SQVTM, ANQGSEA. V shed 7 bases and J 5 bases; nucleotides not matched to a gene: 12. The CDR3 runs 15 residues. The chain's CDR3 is CSGRKPGQGGTEAFF. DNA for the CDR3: TGCAGCGGTAGGAAACCGGGACAGGGGGGTACTGAAGCTTTCTTT.

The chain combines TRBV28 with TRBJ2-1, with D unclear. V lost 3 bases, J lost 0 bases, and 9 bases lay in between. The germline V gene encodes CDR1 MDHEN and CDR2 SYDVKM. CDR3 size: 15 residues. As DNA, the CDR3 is TGTGCCAGCAGTTTTCCGGGTTTCTCCTACAATGAGCAGTTCTTC. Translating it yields CASSFPGFSYNEQFF.

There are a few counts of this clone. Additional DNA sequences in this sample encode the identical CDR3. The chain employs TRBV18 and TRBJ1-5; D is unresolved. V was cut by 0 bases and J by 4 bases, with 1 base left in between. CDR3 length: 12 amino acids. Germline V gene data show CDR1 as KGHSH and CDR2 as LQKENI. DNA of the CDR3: TGTGCCAGCTCACCACCGAATCAGCCCCAGCATTTT. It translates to CASSPPNQPQHF.

The CDR3 DNA sequence: TGTGCCAGCAGCCGGAGCGGATTCAGGGACTACGAGCAGTACTTC. Translating gives CASSRSGFRDYEQYF. V usage is TRBV5-8 and J usage is TRBJ2-7; D may be TRBD1 or TRBD2 (5 bases each). This CDR3 is 15 amino acids long. Trimming removed 4 bases from V and 3 bases from J, with 17 bases in between. Germline CDR1 SGHTS, CDR2 YDEGEE.

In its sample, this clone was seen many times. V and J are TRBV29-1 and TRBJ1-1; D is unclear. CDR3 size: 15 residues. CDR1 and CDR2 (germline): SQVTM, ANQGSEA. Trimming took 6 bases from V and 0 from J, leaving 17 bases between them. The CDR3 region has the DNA TGCAGCGTCCTTGGAAGTTTCGGGATGAACACTGAAGCTTTCTTT. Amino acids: CSVLGSFGMNTEAFF.

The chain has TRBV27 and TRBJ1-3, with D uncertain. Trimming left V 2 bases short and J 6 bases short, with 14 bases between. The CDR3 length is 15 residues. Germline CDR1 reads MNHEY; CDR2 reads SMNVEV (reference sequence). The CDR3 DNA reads TGTGCCAGCAGTTTACGTTCTAACGCCTTAAACACCATATATTTT. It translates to CASSLRSNALNTIYF.

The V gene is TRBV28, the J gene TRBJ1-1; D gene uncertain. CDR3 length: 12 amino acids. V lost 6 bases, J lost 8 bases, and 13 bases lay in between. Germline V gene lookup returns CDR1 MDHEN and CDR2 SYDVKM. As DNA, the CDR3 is TGTGCCAGCAGCCCTTTCCCCCCAGAAGCTTTCTTT. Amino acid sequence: CASSPFPPEAFF.

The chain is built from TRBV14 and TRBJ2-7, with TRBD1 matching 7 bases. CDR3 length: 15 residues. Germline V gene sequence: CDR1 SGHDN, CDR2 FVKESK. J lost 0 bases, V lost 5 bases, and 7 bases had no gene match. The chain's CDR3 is CASSKNRGSSYEQYF. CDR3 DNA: TGTGCCAGCAGCAAGAACAGGGGCAGCTCCTACGAGCAGTACTTC.

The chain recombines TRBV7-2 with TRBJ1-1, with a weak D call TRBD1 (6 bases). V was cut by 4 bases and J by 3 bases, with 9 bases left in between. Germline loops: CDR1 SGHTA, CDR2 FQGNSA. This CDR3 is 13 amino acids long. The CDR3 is CASSSHRDTEAFF. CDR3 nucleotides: TGTGCCAGCAGCTCCCACAGGGACACTGAAGCTTTCTTT.

In DNA form, the CDR3 reads TGCGCCAGCAGTCCGCGGAGGATCTCTGGAAACACCATATATTTT. This encodes CASSPRRISGNTIYF. The chain couples TRBV23-1 to TRBJ1-3, with D unclear. TRBV23-1 is an ORF; its function is uncertain. CDR3 length: 15 amino acids. The V end was cut by 4 bases, the J end by 0 bases, with 10 bases between.

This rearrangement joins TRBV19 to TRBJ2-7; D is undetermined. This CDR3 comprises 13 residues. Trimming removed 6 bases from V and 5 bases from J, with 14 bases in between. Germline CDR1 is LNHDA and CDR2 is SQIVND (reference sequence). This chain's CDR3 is CASRAARLDEQYF. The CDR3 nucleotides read TGTGCCAGTAGGGCGGCTCGGCTGGACGAGCAGTACTTC.

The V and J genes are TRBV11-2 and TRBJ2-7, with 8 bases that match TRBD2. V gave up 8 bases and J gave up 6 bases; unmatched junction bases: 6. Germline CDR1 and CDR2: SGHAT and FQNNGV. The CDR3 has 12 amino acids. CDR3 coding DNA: TGTGCCAGCGAAGGGGCGGGAGGCGAGCAGTACTTC. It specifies CASEGAGGEQYF.

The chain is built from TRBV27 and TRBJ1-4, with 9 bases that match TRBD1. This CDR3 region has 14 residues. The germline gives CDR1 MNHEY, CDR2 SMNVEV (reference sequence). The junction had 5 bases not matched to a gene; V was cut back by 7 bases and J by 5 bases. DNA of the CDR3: TGTGCCAGCAAAGGGGACAGGGTGAATGAAAAACTGTTTTTT. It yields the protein CASKGDRVNEKLFF. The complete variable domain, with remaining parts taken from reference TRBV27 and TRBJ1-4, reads EAQVTQNPRYLITVTGKKLTVTCSQNMNHEYMSWYRQDPGLGLRQIYYSMNVEVTDKGDVPEGYKVSRKEKRNFPLILESPSPNQTSLYFCASKGDRVNEKLFFGSGTQLSVL.

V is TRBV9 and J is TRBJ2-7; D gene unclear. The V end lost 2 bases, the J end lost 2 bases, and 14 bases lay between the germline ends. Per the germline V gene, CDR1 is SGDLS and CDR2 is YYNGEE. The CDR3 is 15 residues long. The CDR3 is CASSVDPLGAYEQYF. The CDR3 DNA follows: TGTGCCAGCAGCGTCGACCCGCTAGGCGCCTACGAGCAGTACTTC.

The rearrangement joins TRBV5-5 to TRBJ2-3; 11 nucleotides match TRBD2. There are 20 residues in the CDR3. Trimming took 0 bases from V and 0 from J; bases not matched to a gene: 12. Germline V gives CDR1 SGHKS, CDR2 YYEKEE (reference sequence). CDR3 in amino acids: CASSLDFTSGSADSTDTQYF. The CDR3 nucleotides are TGTGCCAGCAGCTTGGATTTCACTAGCGGGAGCGCCGATAGCACAGATACGCAGTATTTT.

The CDR3 coding sequence is TGTGCCAGCAGCCAAGGTCCTAGGGAGGGATTGGGTGAGCAGTTCTTC. It yields the protein CASSQGPREGLGEQFF. V is TRBV14 and J is TRBJ2-1; 7 nucleotides match TRBD2. CDR3 size: 16 residues. After removal of 1 base from V and 9 bases from J, the junction contained 12 bases not matched to a gene. The germline V gene encodes CDR1 SGHDN and CDR2 FVKESK.

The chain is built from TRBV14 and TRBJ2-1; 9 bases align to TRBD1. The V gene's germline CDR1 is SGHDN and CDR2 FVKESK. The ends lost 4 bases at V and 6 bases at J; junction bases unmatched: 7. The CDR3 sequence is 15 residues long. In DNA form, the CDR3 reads TGTGCCAGCAGCCCCCGGACAGGGGTTAGCAATGAGCAGTTCTTC. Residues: CASSPRTGVSNEQFF.

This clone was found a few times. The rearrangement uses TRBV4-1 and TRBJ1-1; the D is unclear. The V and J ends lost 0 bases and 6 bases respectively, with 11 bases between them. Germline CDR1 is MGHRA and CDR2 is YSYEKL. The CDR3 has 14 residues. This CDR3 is CASSQEIRAPEAFF. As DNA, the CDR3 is TGCGCCAGCAGCCAAGAGATCCGGGCTCCTGAAGCTTTCTTT.

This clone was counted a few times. The CDR3 here is CASREYTGELFF. The CDR3, as DNA: TGTGCCAGCAGGGAGTACACCGGGGAGCTGTTTTTT. The chain is built from TRBV6-1 and TRBJ2-2, with D unresolved. Trimming cost V 6 bases and J 3 bases, with 5 bases left between them. Germline V gene sequence: CDR1 MNHNS, CDR2 SASEGT. The CDR3 has 12 residues.